This TCR beta chain emerged from a study of beta chain features in type 1 diabetes. Regarding the study as a whole: In type 1 diabetes patients, VDJ junctions had fewer insertions; deletions at these junctions were more frequent. Naive, central memory and regulatory TCRB repertoires appeared more similar among patients than healthy donors.

Germline lookup yields CDR1 LNHDA and CDR2 SQIVND (reference sequence). Deletions cut 1 base from V and 10 bases from J, with 14 bases between. This CDR3 spans 14 amino acids. The authors reverse transcribed all of the isolated RNA, so sequencing captured expressed TCRB transcripts. Sequencing was performed with immunoSEQ multiplex PCR; in TCRdb, only in-frame clones are kept and a portion is missing. The sample holds roughly 250,000 clones; 7.5% to 10% are singletons and the top ten take around 0.031%. Concerning this clone: Its specificity is not known.

This clonotype was obtained from a woman aged 18-35 years in good health. The sample taken for sequencing was naive CD4+ T cells from blood. The genes are TRBV19 and TRBJ2-1; no reliable D call. The CDR3 region has the DNA TGTGCCAGTAGTATAGGGCAGAGCCTTAGCGAGCAGTTCTTC. Protein product: CASSIGQSLSEQFF.